This TCR beta chain originates from a study of radiotherapy plus CTLA-4 blockade in lung cancer. Participants had chemo-refractory metastatic non-small-cell lung cancer and were treated with focal radiation plus ipilimumab CTLA-4 blockade. The CDR3 loop spans 17 amino acids. Germline CDR1 and CDR2: LGHNA and YSLEER. The ends lost 0 bases at V and 3 bases at J; junction bases unmatched: 5. Measured with immunoSEQ multiplex PCR; TCRdb has only the in-frame clones, and not every one. This sample has 45,000 or so clones, with roughly four fifths found just once. This specimen was peripheral blood, taken from a patient treated with radiotherapy plus ipilimumab. The V gene is TRBV4-3, the J gene TRBJ2-1; 10 bases align to TRBD2. This receptor was identified in a human donor with non-small cell lung cancer who had stable disease on radiotherapy plus ipilimumab. The CDR3 loop is CASSQDRLAGDYNEQFF. DNA for the CDR3: TGCGCCAGCAGCCAAGATCGTCTAGCGGGGGACTACAATGAGCAGTTCTTC.